This TCR beta chain was sequenced during a study of T-cell reconstitution after alpha-beta-depleted transplantation in children. Study-wide findings and caveats: Surviving recipient cells, namely T cells and thymic progenitors, were the source of high day-60 TCRbeta diversity in some patients. T-cell counts and diversity at one year following transplant were attributed mainly to newly produced T cells.

This clonotype was counted at least ten times. The target antigen is unknown. Library preparation (for TCRbeta) was performed with unique molecular identifiers. In TCRdb, the PCR reads were re-called with MiXCR into one record per CDR3 protein. The sample has around 700,000 distinct CDR3 sequences, roughly 14% seen once. Deletions cut 4 bases from V and 2 bases from J, with 10 bases between. Germline lookup yields CDR1 SQVTM and CDR2 ANQGSEA. This CDR3 contains 13 residues. The J gene is TRBJ2-3, the V gene TRBV29-1; D is unresolved. The material was PBMCs, obtained before TCRalphabeta/CD19-depleted stem cell transplant. This TCR derives from a girl aged 2 to 9 with congenital amegakaryocytic thrombocytopenia, due to receive a stem cell transplant. Written as DNA, the CDR3 is TGCAGCGTTGTTTCTCCAAACACAGATACGCAGTATTTT. Translating it yields CSVVSPNTDTQYF.